The 29 T cell receptor beta chains listed next were all sequenced from one sample in a study of shared clonotypes between healthy human individuals. Clones were sequenced by immunoSEQ multiplex PCR, and TCRdb holds only the in-frame ones, with some missing. The sample contains fewer than 500,000 clones, nearly 80% of which appear only once. The source material was PBMCs. The receptors here all came from a woman aged 40 to 49 in good health. Some clones in this sample may be carry-over from other donors' samples.

With respect to this clone: The junction departs from germline at one end; a sequencing error may be responsible. This chain connects TRBV28 to TRBJ1-1; D is unresolved. Germline lookup yields CDR1 MDHEN and CDR2 SYDVKM. The CDR3 extends over 13 amino acids. The CDR3, as DNA: TGTGCCAGCAGTCTGTGGGTGAACACTGGAGCTTTCTTT. This codes for CASSLWVNTGAFF.

The V and J genes are TRBV28 and TRBJ1-5; TRBD1 might be the D (6 bases). The CDR3 is made up of 15 amino acids. In germline, CDR1 is MDHEN, CDR2 SYDVKM. V gave up 5 bases and J gave up 5 bases, with 16 bases separating them. Here the CDR3 DNA reads TGTGCCAGCAGTCGGATCCTACAGGGATATCAGCCCCAGCATTTT. This sequence encodes CASSRILQGYQPQHF.

The rearrangement joins TRBV4-3 to TRBJ2-5; a weak D match, TRBD2 (6 bases). The J call may be in error: the DNA end matches TRBJ2-7 better. Germline CDR1 LGHNA, CDR2 YSLEER. The CDR3 is 15 residues long. The CDR3 coding sequence is TGCGCCAGCAGCCAAGAAGGCGGGACGACCTACGAGCAGTACTTC. Amino acid sequence: CASSQEGGTTYEQYF.

The rearrangement joins TRBV28 to TRBJ2-1, with D unresolved. V shed 6 bases and J shed 0 bases, with 9 bases lying between them. Germline CDR1 and CDR2: MDHEN and SYDVKM. The CDR3 totals 14 residues. As DNA, the CDR3 is TGTGCCAGCAGGCTTTCGAGCTCCTACAATGAGCAGTTCTTC. Its translation: CASRLSSSYNEQFF.

In this sample, this clone turned up a few times. The genes are TRBV4-3 and TRBJ2-3; 8 bases fit TRBD2. V was pared by 1 base and J by 2 bases, with 2 bases of the junction left unmatched. Germline CDR1 LGHNA, CDR2 YSLEER. The CDR3 is 15 amino acids. CDR3 loop: CASSQGTSLTDTQYF. In nucleotides, the CDR3 is TGCGCCAGCAGCCAAGGGACTAGCCTCACAGATACGCAGTATTTT.

This chain connects TRBV4-2 to TRBJ2-5; unclear D gene. V was trimmed by 4 bases and J by 1 base, leaving 10 bases between them. CDR3 length: 14 residues. Germline loops: CDR1 LGHNA, CDR2 YNFKEQ. The CDR3 spells CASSPENTQETQYF. CDR3 in DNA: TGTGCCAGCAGCCCTGAGAATACCCAAGAGACCCAGTACTTC.

The CDR3 region has the DNA TGTGCCAGCAGCTTCGGGACGCGCTCCTACAATGAGCAGTTCTTC. This gives the protein CASSFGTRSYNEQFF. This rearrangement joins TRBV7-9 to TRBJ2-1, with D perhaps given as TRBD1 or TRBD2 (5 bases each). The CDR3 spans 15 residues. Germline V lookup: CDR1 SEHNR, CDR2 FQNEAQ (reference sequence). Trimming removed 3 bases at V and 0 bases at J, with 9 bases between.

This chain connects TRBV7-8 to TRBJ2-3; 8 bases are a match to TRBD1. V gave up 3 bases and J gave up 4 bases; unmatched junction bases: 3. Per the germline V gene, CDR1 is SGHVS and CDR2 is FQNEAQ. The CDR3 consists of 14 residues. The CDR3 DNA reads as TGTGCCAGCAGCTTGGGACAGGCCCCAGATACGCAGTATTTT. Translation gives CASSLGQAPDTQYF.

The chain has TRBV10-3 and TRBJ2-7; TRBD1 or TRBD2 may be the D gene (5 bases each). From germline, CDR1 is ENHRY and CDR2 SYGVKD. The CDR3 length is 15 residues. V gave up 5 bases and J gave up 2 bases, with 16 bases separating them. Here the CDR3 DNA reads TGTGCCATCAGTAGGGGTGATAGCGACGCCTACGAGCAGTACTTC. It specifies CAISRGDSDAYEQYF.

This chain joins TRBV29-1 and TRBJ2-2; the D is unclear. The CDR3 is 11 residues long. Germline V gene lookup returns CDR1 SQVTM and CDR2 ANQGSEA. V lost 6 bases and J lost 2, with 4 bases in between. In DNA, the CDR3 is TGCAGCGTAATCAACACCGGGGAGCTGTTTTTT. This codes for CSVINTGELFF.

This chain links TRBV29-1 with TRBJ2-3, with TRBD2 matching 9 bases. This CDR3 comprises 15 residues. Trimming took 6 bases from V and 5 from J; bases not matched to a gene: 12. Germline values: CDR1 SQVTM, CDR2 ANQGSEA. The CDR3 sequence is CSVLPAGGLIDTQYF. CDR3 bases: TGCAGCGTCCTGCCAGCGGGAGGATTGATAGATACGCAGTATTTT.

V and J are TRBV5-5 and TRBJ2-3; D may be TRBD2 (5 bases). The germline gives CDR1 SGHKS, CDR2 YYEKEE (reference sequence). CDR3 size: 14 residues. With 3 bases removed from V and 2 bases from J, the gap between germline ends came to 10 bases. The CDR3 region is CASSSRAHTDTQYF. CDR3 nucleotides: TGTGCCAGCAGCTCGCGGGCCCACACAGATACGCAGTATTTT.

This clone was counted many times. The chain employs TRBV9 and TRBJ2-7; D may be TRBD2 (6 bases). CDR3 length: 16 amino acids. Trimming removed 0 bases from V and 4 bases from J, with 17 bases in between. CDR1 is SGDLS and CDR2 is YYNGEE in the germline V gene. The CDR3 loop reads CASSVGSGSSGYEQYF. Written as DNA, the CDR3 is TGTGCCAGCAGCGTAGGGAGTGGATCGAGCGGGTACGAGCAGTACTTC.

CDR3 amino acids: CASSQGSSSGLSTDTQYF. CDR3 sequence (DNA): TGTGCCAGCAGCCAAGGGAGTTCTAGCGGGCTGAGCACAGATACGCAGTATTTT. The chain carries TRBV14 and TRBJ2-3; 8 nucleotides line up with TRBD2. Trimming at V came to 1 base and at J to 0 bases, leaving 9 bases not matched to a gene. Germline lookup yields CDR1 SGHDN and CDR2 FVKESK. The CDR3 runs to 18 residues.

A few counts support this clone. The chain uses TRBV5-6 and TRBJ2-1; TRBD1 matches 9 bases. The CDR3 runs 15 residues. Germline CDR1 is SGHDT and CDR2 is YYEEEE. J was trimmed by 6 bases and V by 4 bases; bases with no gene match: 8. The CDR3 DNA is TGTGCCAGCAGCATATGGGGACAGGGAGGCAATGAGCAGTTCTTC. Translating it yields CASSIWGQGGNEQFF.

This clone has just one count. The V call is TRBV5-1, the J call TRBJ2-6; 9 bases are a match to TRBD1. V was pared by 4 bases and J by 2 bases, with 10 bases of the junction left unmatched. Germline CDR1 and CDR2: SGHRS and YFSETQ. There are 18 residues in the CDR3. For the CDR3, the DNA is TGCGCCAGCAGCAGATCGACAGGGGGAAAAACTGGGGCCAACGTCCTGACTTTC. Its protein is CASSRSTGGKTGANVLTF.

CDR3 region: CASSFKQGPAEAFF. CDR3 sequence (DNA): TGTGCCAGCAGCTTTAAGCAGGGCCCAGCTGAAGCTTTCTTT. This chain joins TRBV11-2 and TRBJ1-1; D possibly corresponds to TRBD1 (5 bases). Trimming shortened V by 3 bases and J by 6 bases, and 14 bases separated the two germline ends. The germline V gene encodes CDR1 SGHAT and CDR2 FQNNGV. This CDR3 is built from 14 residues.

This clone was observed a handful of times. This chain's CDR3 is CASSPRADTQYF. CDR3 nucleotides: TGTGCCAGCAGCCCGAGGGCAGATACGCAGTATTTT. V is TRBV7-2 and J is TRBJ2-3; possibly TRBD2 for D (5 bases). Germline V gene data show CDR1 as SGHTA and CDR2 as FQGNSA. The CDR3 length is 12 residues. V was clipped by 5 bases and J by 4 bases, with 7 bases between them. Drawing the rest from reference TRBV7-2 and TRBJ2-3, the complete variable domain is GAGVSQSPSNKVTEKGKDVELRCDPISGHTALYWYRQSLGQGLEFLIYFQGNSAPDKSGLPSDRFSAERTGGSVSTLTIQRTQQEDSAVYLCASSPRADTQYFGPGTRLTVL.

The rearrangement uses TRBV19 and TRBJ1-1; the match to TRBD1 covers 7 bases. Unmatched junction bases numbered 8, after V lost 4 bases and J lost 6 bases. Germline CDR1 and CDR2: LNHDA and SQIVND (reference sequence). The CDR3 is 14 residues long. Here the CDR3 reads CASSRRQGYSEAFF. The CDR3 nucleotides read TGTGCCAGTAGTAGAAGACAGGGTTACTCTGAAGCTTTCTTT.

The genes are TRBV25-1 and TRBJ2-7; tentatively, D is TRBD2 (5 bases). This CDR3 has 15 amino acids. Germline loops: CDR1 MGHDK, CDR2 SYGVNS. The ends were cut back, 1 base at V and 2 bases at J, with 12 bases in the middle. Here the CDR3 reads CASSESGKPPYEQYF. In DNA, the CDR3 is TGTGCCAGCAGTGAATCCGGGAAACCCCCCTACGAGCAGTACTTC.

This clone was seen repeatedly, ten times or more. The chain couples TRBV28 to TRBJ1-2; D gene unclear. Per the germline V gene, CDR1 is MDHEN and CDR2 is SYDVKM. Trimming pared 4 bases from V and 4 bases from J, leaving 13 bases between. The CDR3 runs to 14 residues. Here the CDR3 DNA reads TGTGCCAGCAGTTCGCCCGGGAGATCCTATGGCTACACCTTC. This translates into CASSSPGRSYGYTF.

V gene TRBV28 combines with J gene TRBJ1-5; tentative D call: TRBD1 (5 bases). The germline V gene encodes CDR1 MDHEN and CDR2 SYDVKM. Trimming cost V 7 bases and J 2 bases, with 15 bases left between them. The CDR3 loop spans 15 amino acids. CDR3 loop: CASNLGVGGNQPQHF. The CDR3 bases are TGTGCCAGCAACCTGGGAGTGGGGGGCAATCAGCCCCAGCATTTT.

The chain couples TRBV7-2 to TRBJ2-5; TRBD2 aligns across 10 bases. CDR3 length: 15 residues. The trim removed 5 bases at V and 2 bases at J, leaving 5 bases unmatched. Germline CDR1 and CDR2: SGHTA and FQGNSA. The CDR3 bases are TGTGCCAGCAGCCCGGGACTAGCGACGCAAGAGACCCAGTACTTC. As protein: CASSPGLATQETQYF.

This rearrangement joins TRBV6-4 to TRBJ2-7; TRBD1 aligns across 8 bases. The CDR3 is made up of 12 amino acids. Germline CDR1 and CDR2: MRHNA and SNTAGT. Trimming removed 7 bases from V and 2 bases from J; junction bases left unmatched: 1. The CDR3 DNA reads TGTGCCAGCAAGGGACAGGCCTACGAGCAGTACTTC. Translation gives CASKGQAYEQYF.

The chain joins TRBV2 to TRBJ2-1; D is uncertain. V was trimmed by 7 bases and J by 0 bases, leaving 13 bases between them. CDR1 and CDR2 (germline): SNHLY, FYNNEI. CDR3 length: 15 residues. The CDR3 DNA reads as TGTGCCAGCAACTCTAGGCCGATCTCCTACAATGAGCAGTTCTTC. Protein product: CASNSRPISYNEQFF.

This chain links TRBV5-6 with TRBJ2-7, with 14 positions matching TRBD2. J gave up 2 bases and V 4 bases, and 5 bases lay outside the gene matches. Germline lookup yields CDR1 SGHDT and CDR2 YYEEEE. This CDR3 region has 16 residues. CDR3 nucleotide sequence: TGTGCCAGCAGCATCCCGGGACTAGCGGGAGCCTACGAGCAGTACTTC. This sequence encodes CASSIPGLAGAYEQYF.

The DNA of the CDR3 is TGTGCCAGCAGACCGGGACTAGGAGGTTCGGATGAGCAGTTCTTC. As protein: CASRPGLGGSDEQFF. The J gene is TRBJ2-1, the V gene TRBV7-2, with 8 bases aligning to TRBD2. V lost 6 bases, J lost 8 bases, and 12 bases stayed unmatched. The CDR3 is made up of 15 amino acids. Germline CDR1 and CDR2: SGHTA and FQGNSA.

This chain joins TRBV15 and TRBJ2-1; TRBD1 matches 9 bases. The CDR3 is 14 residues long. Unmatched junction bases numbered 4, after V lost 7 bases and J lost 3 bases. Germline V gene lookup returns CDR1 LNHNV and CDR2 YYDKDF (reference sequence). The CDR3 nucleotides are TGTGCCACCAAAAGGGACAGGGTCTACAATGAGCAGTTCTTC. Translated: CATKRDRVYNEQFF.

Notes on this clone: A clone one base away is much larger, so this may be a read error. J is TRBJ1-4 and V is TRBV5-8; D is undetermined. Trimming took 1 base from V and 6 from J, leaving 4 bases between them. Per germline, CDR1 SGHTS and CDR2 YDEGEE. This CDR3 contains 12 residues. CDR3 DNA: TGTGCCAGCAGCTTGTGGGATGAAAAACTGTTTTTT. It codes for CASSLWDEKLFF.